The next 21 T cell receptor beta chains were all read from a single sample in a study of CD8 T cell repertoires and HIV-1 epitope variants. The assay was immunoSEQ multiplex PCR, and TCRdb's table has in-frame clones only and misses some. The sample consists of tens of thousands of clones, around 67% of them appearing once. The sequencing input was uncultured baseline CD8+ T cells from peripheral blood mononuclear cells (PBMCs). These receptor sequences come from a male donor with HIV.

The V call is TRBV28, the J call TRBJ2-4; D gene ambiguous. V was pared by 6 bases and J by 6 bases, with 15 bases between. CDR3 length: 14 amino acids. CDR1 and CDR2 from the germline V gene are MDHEN and SYDVKM. The DNA for the CDR3 is TGTGCCAGCAGCCAAGGTGGGTTGGCAAACATTCAGTACTTC. This sequence encodes CASSQGGLANIQYF.

Here the CDR3 reads CASSPMAGIRGANVLTF. The CDR3 coding sequence is TGTGCCAGCAGCCCAATGGCAGGGATTAGGGGGGCCAACGTCCTGACTTTC. V and J are TRBV5-4 and TRBJ2-6, with D possibly being TRBD1 (5 bases). Germline V gene lookup returns CDR1 SGHNT and CDR2 YYREEE (reference sequence). The CDR3 contains 17 residues. Between the trimmed V and J ends, which lost 4 bases and 4 bases, there was a span of 18 bases.

In its sample, this clone was seen a few times. The chain joins TRBV5-6 to TRBJ1-5; weak D call: TRBD1 (5 bases). Germline loops: CDR1 SGHDT, CDR2 YYEEEE. This CDR3 is 16 amino acids long. V was trimmed by 1 base and J by 0 bases, leaving 11 bases between them. The CDR3 region is CASSLRGRDSNQPQHF. The CDR3 nucleotides are TGTGCCAGCAGCTTGAGGGGTCGGGATAGCAATCAGCCCCAGCATTTT.

This clone turned up a few times. The genes are TRBV5-6 and TRBJ1-2; unclear D gene. From germline, CDR1 is SGHDT and CDR2 YYEEEE. The CDR3 length is 15 residues. The V end lost 4 bases, the J end lost 0 bases, and 13 bases lay between the germline ends. The CDR3 region is CASSRRDLANYGYTF. DNA of the CDR3: TGTGCCAGCAGCCGGCGGGATCTAGCTAACTATGGCTACACCTTC.

This clone was recorded once. The chain couples TRBV19 to TRBJ2-1; 9 positions match TRBD1. With V trimmed by 10 bases and J by 8 bases, 9 bases remained unmatched. Germline CDR1 reads LNHDA; CDR2 reads SQIVND (reference sequence). The CDR3 contains 13 residues. The CDR3 here is CAIKITGGDEQFF. The CDR3 nucleotides are TGTGCCATTAAAATCACAGGGGGCGATGAGCAGTTCTTC.

About this clone: Additional DNA sequences in this sample encode the identical CDR3. V and J are TRBV19 and TRBJ2-1, with 9 bases identical to TRBD2. J lost 2 bases, V lost 4 bases, and 6 bases had no gene match. The germline V gene has CDR1 LNHDA and CDR2 SQIVND (reference sequence). The CDR3 runs to 16 residues. CDR3 sequence reads: CASSKTAGGPYNEQFF. The CDR3 nucleotides are TGTGCCAGTAGTAAAACAGCGGGAGGACCCTACAATGAGCAGTTCTTC. Full variable domain (missing parts from reference TRBV19 and TRBJ2-1): DGGITQSPKYLFRKEGQNVTLSCEQNLNHDAMYWYRQDPGQGLRLIYYSQIVNDFQKGDIAEGYSVSREKKESFPLTVTSAQKNPTAFYLCASSKTAGGPYNEQFFGPGTRLTVL.

The CDR3 reads CASSLWPGAPNSPLHF. The CDR3 region has the DNA TGCGCCAGCAGCTTGTGGCCAGGGGCCCCTAATTCACCCCTCCACTTT. The gene calls are TRBV5-1 and TRBJ1-6; D perhaps matches TRBD1 (6 bases). The CDR3 is made up of 16 amino acids. CDR1 SGHRS and CDR2 YFSETQ come from the germline V gene. Trimming cost V 1 base and J 6 bases, with 14 bases left between them.

The chain employs TRBV6-5 and TRBJ2-7; 7 bases align to TRBD1. This CDR3 is 13 amino acids long. CDR1 is MNHEY and CDR2 is SVGAGI in the germline V gene. Trimming removed 5 bases from V and 2 bases from J; junction bases left unmatched: 3. The CDR3 reads CASSQDRPYEQYF. In DNA, the CDR3 is TGTGCCAGCAGTCAGGACAGGCCCTACGAGCAGTACTTC.

The rearrangement joins TRBV19 to TRBJ1-1, with D hard to call. The CDR3 consists of 11 residues. V was pared by 9 bases and J by 4 bases, with 9 bases between. Germline assignment: CDR1 LNHDA and CDR2 SQIVND (reference sequence). The DNA of the CDR3 is TGTGCCAGCAAAGGGAGCACTGAAGCTTTCTTT. Translated: CASKGSTEAFF. The whole variable domain, remainder taken from reference TRBV19 and TRBJ1-1, is DGGITQSPKYLFRKEGQNVTLSCEQNLNHDAMYWYRQDPGQGLRLIYYSQIVNDFQKGDIAEGYSVSREKKESFPLTVTSAQKNPTAFYLCASKGSTEAFFGQGTRLTVV.

This clone was observed a few times. The chain combines TRBV7-6 with TRBJ1-1; 7 positions match TRBD1. Germline V gene lookup returns CDR1 SGHVS and CDR2 FNYEAQ. There are 14 residues in the CDR3. V shed 5 bases and J 4 bases; nucleotides not matched to a gene: 7. CDR3: CASSPRGSITEAFF. For the CDR3, the DNA is TGTGCCAGCAGCCCCAGGGGGAGCATCACTGAAGCTTTCTTT.

The chain has TRBV28 and TRBJ2-1; D may match TRBD1 or TRBD2 (6 bases each). V was pared by 10 bases and J by 7 bases, with 17 bases between. The CDR3 covers 13 residues. In germline, CDR1 is MDHEN, CDR2 SYDVKM. In nucleotides, the CDR3 is TGTGCCACAACGCGTCAGGGGAGGAATGAGCAGTTCTTC. It translates to CATTRQGRNEQFF.

CDR3 nucleotide sequence: TGTGCCAGCAGCTACGATTCCTACGAGCAGTACTTC. Translation gives CASSYDSYEQYF. The V and J genes are TRBV7-9 and TRBJ2-7; D remains unclear. Trimming left V 4 bases short and J 1 base short, with 5 bases between. CDR1 and CDR2 (germline): SEHNR, FQNEAQ (reference sequence). The CDR3 totals 12 residues.

This clone was seen only a few times. The gene calls are TRBV7-2 and TRBJ1-2, with 7 bases that match TRBD1. The CDR3 runs to 15 residues. Germline-derived CDR1 and CDR2 are SGHTA and FQGNSA. J lost 8 bases, V lost 1 base, and 10 bases had no gene match. Here the CDR3 DNA reads TGTGCCAGCAGCTTAGTCGGGGCAGGGGGGAAAGGCTACACCTTC. Residues: CASSLVGAGGKGYTF.

The J gene is TRBJ2-7, the V gene TRBV5-4; 7 positions match TRBD1. This CDR3 comprises 14 residues. Germline-derived CDR1 and CDR2 are SGHNT and YYREEE (reference sequence). After removal of 4 bases from V and 0 bases from J, the junction contained 4 bases not matched to a gene. The CDR3 coding sequence is TGTGCCAGCAGCCTGACAGGGAACTCCTACGAGCAGTACTTC. Translated, it gives CASSLTGNSYEQYF.

In its sample, this clone was seen once. The chain carries TRBV19 and TRBJ2-6; a possible D gene is TRBD1 (5 bases). Trimming removed 6 bases from V and 0 bases from J, with 9 bases in between. Germline V gene data show CDR1 as LNHDA and CDR2 as SQIVND (reference sequence). This CDR3 spans 15 amino acids. CDR3 sequence: CASRRQTSGANVLTF. The CDR3 region has the DNA TGTGCCAGTAGGAGACAGACCTCTGGGGCCAACGTCCTGACTTTC.

The chain recombines TRBV5-1 with TRBJ2-5, with TRBD1 matching over 7 bases. Germline trimming cut 4 bases from V and 3 bases from J; bases unmatched to any gene: 6. From germline, CDR1 is SGHRS and CDR2 YFSETQ. The CDR3 loop spans 14 amino acids. The CDR3 DNA reads as TGCGCCAGCAGCGCAACGACAGGGAAAGAGACCCAGTACTTC. Protein sequence: CASSATTGKETQYF. Drawing the rest from reference TRBV5-1 and TRBJ2-5, the complete variable domain is KAGVTQTPRYLIKTRGQQVTLSCSPISGHRSVSWYQQTPGQGLQFLFEYFSETQRNKGNFPGRFSGRQFSNSRSEMNVSTLELGDSALYLCASSATTGKETQYFGPGTRLLVL.

The rearrangement uses TRBV4-1 and TRBJ2-5; 13 bases line up with TRBD2. The germline gives CDR1 MGHRA, CDR2 YSYEKL. This CDR3 region has 22 residues. The V and J ends lost 4 bases and 5 bases, in that order; junction bases with no gene match: 25. The CDR3 loop reads CASSPAKFSGTSGAHLRETQYF. CDR3 DNA sequence: TGCGCCAGCAGCCCCGCGAAATTCTCCGGGACTAGCGGGGCGCACCTTCGGGAGACCCAGTACTTC.

The chain uses TRBV19 and TRBJ2-5; 7 positions agree with TRBD2. V lost 8 bases to trimming and J lost 0 bases; unmatched junction nucleotides: 12. CDR1 is LNHDA, CDR2 SQIVND, per germline (reference sequence). The CDR3 covers 16 residues. CDR3 loop: CASAAGERGHQETQYF. Here the CDR3 DNA reads TGTGCCAGTGCTGCTGGGGAGCGGGGACACCAAGAGACCCAGTACTTC.

J is TRBJ2-5 and V is TRBV11-2; 7 bases are a match to TRBD2. Trimming removed 5 bases from V and 3 bases from J; junction bases left unmatched: 12. Germline CDR1 SGHAT, CDR2 FQNNGV. The CDR3 contains 16 residues. The CDR3 spells CASSLMSWGGEETQYF. The CDR3 DNA reads TGTGCCAGCAGCCTTATGAGCTGGGGGGGGGAAGAGACCCAGTACTTC.

This chain uses TRBV7-2 with TRBJ1-2, with unresolved D. Germline V CDR1 and CDR2: SGHTA, FQGNSA. Trimming took 0 bases from V and 5 from J, leaving 7 bases between them. There are 13 residues in the CDR3. CDR3 coding DNA: TGTGCCAGCAGCTTAGCCACAGCATATGGCTACACCTTC. Translating it yields CASSLATAYGYTF.

The chain combines TRBV5-1 with TRBJ2-7; D perhaps matches TRBD2 (5 bases). From germline, CDR1 is SGHRS and CDR2 YFSETQ. The CDR3 has 12 amino acids. V gave up 6 bases and J gave up 4 bases, with 11 bases separating them. The CDR3 bases are TGCGCCAGCAAGGCGGGCGCTTACGAGCAGTACTTC. Translation gives CASKAGAYEQYF.